What follows is one TCR beta chain and its context. Its specificity is unknown. Sample time point: week 5, during vaccination. A 20-mer mutant IDH1 peptide at 300 ug was injected subcutaneously with topical imiquimod. Assay used: immunoSEQ multiplex PCR; TCRdb lists only in-frame clones, some missing. The table lists around 52,000 clones, 80% to 90% of them singletons, with approximately 4.6% in the top ten. CDR3 length equals 15 residues. From germline, CDR1 is KGHSH and CDR2 LQKENI. Deletions cut 6 bases from V and 6 bases from J, with 18 bases between. This sample was included in a study of a mutant IDH1 vaccine in newly diagnosed glioma. Study in general: Across weeks 1, 3, 5, 7, 11, 15, 19 and 23, patients received a vaccination each time, eight in all. Vaccine administration was initiated 4-6 weeks following radiotherapy alone, or with temozolomide cycles. Treated patients had a mean age of approximately 40 years and a sex split that was roughly 60% male and roughly 38% female.

The study, taken as a whole, reports: Top peripheral T cell clonotype shifts appeared unrelated to pseudoprogression.

Sample: PBMCs, taken from a glioma patient whose treatment included an IDH1 peptide vaccine. The chain is built from TRBV18 and TRBJ1-5, with TRBD1 as a possible D gene (6 bases). The TCR sequence derives from a middle-aged woman with glioma. The CDR3 nucleotides are TGTGCCAGCTCTCCGTCATCAGGGGCCGGTCAGCCCCAGCATTTT. It translates to CASSPSSGAGQPQHF.